This TCR beta chain emerged from a study of T cell repertoires in cytomegalovirus infection. This clonotype came up many times. V lost 1 base and J 4 bases, leaving 14 bases between the germline ends. The CDR3 is 15 amino acids. Looked up from germline, CDR1 is MNHEY and CDR2 is SVGEGT. MiXCR, run by TCRdb on the reads, gives a single entry per CDR3 protein. The table has approximately 500,000 distinct CDR3 sequences, about 15% seen once. The clonotype was recovered from a human donor in good health (CMV status not recorded). Some clones in this sample may be carry-over from other donors' samples. Sequencing was carried out using CD8+ T cells from PBMCs. The chain combines TRBV6-2 or TRBV6-3 with TRBJ2-7; possibly TRBD2 for D (6 bases). In DNA, the CDR3 is TGTGCCAGCAGTTACTTCGGGGGTACCGGGTACGAGCAGTACTTC. Protein product: CASSYFGGTGYEQYF.